This TCR beta chain appears in the sequencing data of a study of response to subunit inactivated influenza vaccine. Regarding the study as a whole: Authors suggested seasonal influenza vaccinations each recruit few new T cells.

This CDR3 spans 15 amino acids. Germline CDR1 is DFQATT and CDR2 is SNEGSKA (reference sequence). With 1 base clipped from V and 2 bases from J, the junction kept 5 bases outside the gene matches. About this clonotype itself: Antigen: not known.

Each CDR3 protein gets one entry after TCRdb re-called the RT-PCR reads with MiXCR. The data contain roughly 650,000 distinct CDR3 sequences, 15% to 17% of them singletons. This chain joins TRBV20-1 and TRBJ2-3; 8 positions agree with TRBD2. Sequenced here: PBMCs from blood, sampled 11 to 12 days after vaccination. This clonotype was sampled from a man in his fifties who received an inactivated influenza vaccine. This CDR3 is CSARGSGGLTDTQYF. CDR3 nucleotides: TGCAGTGCTAGAGGGAGCGGGGGACTCACAGATACGCAGTATTTT.